These 19 T cell receptor beta chains originate from one sample sequenced in a study of cytomegalovirus exposure and HLA in healthy donors. TCRdb keeps only in-frame clones here, not all; method: immunoSEQ multiplex PCR. Of 160,000 or so clones listed, about 86% are singletons. What was sequenced was PBMCs. The receptors shown here come from a woman in her twenties or thirties in good health and CMV-seronegative.

The chain couples TRBV5-6 to TRBJ2-4; no clear D gene. Germline values: CDR1 SGHDT, CDR2 YYEEEE. There are 18 residues in the CDR3. Trimming pared 0 bases from V and 0 bases from J, leaving 16 bases between. The CDR3 nucleotides read TGTGCCAGCAGCTTGGGTGAGACTCGACGATCAGCCAAAAACATTCAGTACTTC. This encodes CASSLGETRRSAKNIQYF.

This clone turned up a few times. The chain combines TRBV6-1 with TRBJ2-7; 7 positions match TRBD1. V dropped 5 bases and J dropped 2; count of bases not matched to a gene: 6. There are 14 residues in the CDR3. Germline CDR1 is MNHNS and CDR2 is SASEGT. The chain's CDR3 is CASSTGVGTYEQYF. In nucleotides, the CDR3 is TGTGCCAGCAGTACAGGGGTTGGGACCTACGAGCAGTACTTC.

The rearrangement joins TRBV27 to TRBJ2-1, with a possible D match to TRBD1 (6 bases). Germline V gene lookup returns CDR1 MNHEY and CDR2 SMNVEV (reference sequence). V lost 0 bases and J lost 10, with 10 bases in between. The CDR3 length is 13 residues. The CDR3 DNA is TGTGCCAGCAGTTTATCGGCAAGGGGGGAGCAGTTCTTC. Its translation is CASSLSARGEQFF.

CDR3 in amino acids: CASSPQGVNTEAFF. CDR3 bases: TGTGCCAGCAGCCCTCAGGGGGTGAACACTGAAGCTTTCTTT. This chain joins TRBV5-4 and TRBJ1-1, with TRBD1 identical over 7 bases. V lost 4 bases to trimming and J lost 0 bases; unmatched junction nucleotides: 3. The CDR3 consists of 14 residues. Germline V CDR1 and CDR2: SGHNT, YYREEE (reference sequence).

V gene TRBV5-1 combines with J gene TRBJ1-3; TRBD1 is a possible D gene (5 bases). Trimming removed 4 bases from V and 0 bases from J, with 20 bases in between. The CDR3 has 18 amino acids. The germline V gene encodes CDR1 SGHRS and CDR2 YFSETQ. Here the CDR3 reads CASSPEGPFLNSGNTIYF. The CDR3 coding sequence is TGCGCCAGCAGCCCGGAGGGACCGTTCCTGAACTCTGGAAACACCATATATTTT.

This clone was seen only a few times. This rearrangement joins TRBV5-1 to TRBJ1-1, with D hard to call. V dropped 0 bases and J dropped 4 bases, with 13 bases sitting between them. The CDR3 runs to 15 residues. Germline CDR1 and CDR2: SGHRS and YFSETQ. CDR3 sequence (DNA): TGCGCCAGCAGCTTGGCGGCGGGAGCTATCACTGAAGCTTTCTTT. The encoded protein is CASSLAAGAITEAFF.

V is TRBV7-6 and J is TRBJ2-1; 8 bases fit TRBD1. This CDR3 has 14 residues. Germline V gene data show CDR1 as SGHVS and CDR2 as FNYEAQ. The V segment lost 5 bases and the J segment 7 bases; nucleotides outside the gene matches: 7. The chain's CDR3 is CASSPRTGWNEQFF. The CDR3 nucleotides are TGTGCCAGCAGCCCTCGGACAGGGTGGAATGAGCAGTTCTTC.

This clone was picked up one time. CDR3 loop: CASSEELQGVGYGYTF. As DNA, the CDR3 is TGTGCCAGCAGTGAGGAACTACAGGGGGTAGGCTATGGCTACACCTTC. The chain has TRBV6-1 and TRBJ1-2; 8 positions agree with TRBD1. Per the germline V gene, CDR1 is MNHNS and CDR2 is SASEGT. CDR3 length: 16 amino acids. V lost 3 bases, J lost 4 bases, and 10 bases stayed unmatched.

The chain joins TRBV6-1 to TRBJ2-7; tentatively, D is TRBD2 (6 bases). In germline, CDR1 is MNHNS, CDR2 SASEGT. This CDR3 contains 15 residues. V gave up 7 bases and J gave up 4 bases, with 20 bases separating them. The chain's CDR3 is CASNSFYGGIYEQYF. CDR3 in DNA: TGTGCCAGCAATTCTTTTTATGGGGGGATTTACGAGCAGTACTTC.

The rearrangement links TRBV5-1 to TRBJ1-2; possibly TRBD1 for D (6 bases). V lost 0 bases, J lost 8 bases, and 14 bases lay in between. The CDR3 runs to 14 residues. Germline V CDR1 and CDR2: SGHRS, YFSETQ. CDR3 nucleotide sequence: TGCGCCAGCAGCTTGGCCGGGGGGCATCGCGGCTACACCTTC. Amino acids: CASSLAGGHRGYTF.

This clone was picked up one time. Written as DNA, the CDR3 is TGTGCCAGCAGCTTCAGGGGCTATGGCTACACCTTC. Protein product: CASSFRGYGYTF. This sequence joins TRBV11-2 and TRBJ1-2; a weak D match, TRBD1 (6 bases). Germline V gene lookup returns CDR1 SGHAT and CDR2 FQNNGV. This CDR3 spans 12 amino acids. V was trimmed by 3 bases and J by 4 bases, leaving 6 bases between them.

The V call is TRBV5-6, the J call TRBJ1-4; 8 nucleotides align to TRBD1. Losses at the gene ends were 3 bases for V and 7 bases for J; bases not matched to a gene: 5. This CDR3 contains 14 residues. Germline assignment: CDR1 SGHDT and CDR2 YYEEEE. The CDR3 sequence is CASSSSTGAEKLFF. Written as DNA, the CDR3 is TGTGCCAGCAGCTCCTCGACAGGGGCTGAAAAACTGTTTTTT.

This clone was seen a single time. CDR3 DNA sequence: TGTGCCAGTAGTACGACAGGGACTGGAAACACCATATATTTT. It codes for CASSTTGTGNTIYF. The rearrangement uses TRBV19 and TRBJ1-3; TRBD1 aligns across 7 bases. The V and J ends lost 4 bases and 2 bases, in that order; junction bases with no gene match: 2. CDR3 length: 14 residues. Germline V gives CDR1 LNHDA, CDR2 SQIVND (reference sequence).

The chain links TRBV27 to TRBJ1-2; 7 nucleotides line up with TRBD1. The J segment lost 8 bases and the V segment lost 0 bases, leaving 6 bases of the junction unmatched. CDR1 and CDR2 from the germline V gene are MNHEY and SMNVEV (reference sequence). The CDR3 contains 14 residues. DNA of the CDR3: TGTGCCAGCAGTTTATCGATGACAGGGAACGGCTACACCTTC. This codes for CASSLSMTGNGYTF.

The rearrangement uses TRBV5-6 and TRBJ1-5, with TRBD1 matching 7 bases. The CDR3 has 15 amino acids. CDR1 and CDR2 from the germline V gene are SGHDT and YYEEEE. The junction had 3 bases not matched to a gene; V was cut back by 2 bases and J by 1 base. CDR3 in DNA: TGTGCCAGCAGCTTTACAGGGGTAAGCAATCAGCCCCAGCATTTT. It translates to CASSFTGVSNQPQHF.

The J gene is TRBJ2-7, the V gene TRBV23-1; 8 nucleotides agree with TRBD2. Being an ORF, TRBV23-1 has a function that is uncertain. The trim removed 6 bases at V and 5 bases at J, leaving 12 bases unmatched. This CDR3 has 15 amino acids. CDR3: CASRRSGREGDEQYF. The CDR3 DNA is TGCGCCAGCAGAAGGTCGGGACGGGAGGGCGACGAGCAGTACTTC.

This chain uses TRBV27 with TRBJ2-7, with unresolved D. Germline V lookup: CDR1 MNHEY, CDR2 SMNVEV (reference sequence). With 1 base removed from V and 5 bases from J, the gap between germline ends came to 9 bases. The CDR3 has 13 amino acids. CDR3 DNA: TGTGCCAGCAGTTTATTAGGCGCGGACGAGCAGTACTTC. The encoded protein is CASSLLGADEQYF.

The rearrangement uses TRBV6-5 and TRBJ2-5, with TRBD2 matching 12 bases. The CDR3 extends over 15 amino acids. Germline CDR1 is MNHEY and CDR2 is SVGAGI. The ends lost 7 bases at V and 3 bases at J; junction bases unmatched: 6. This chain's CDR3 is CASTGLAGPKETQYF. CDR3 bases: TGTGCCAGCACCGGACTAGCGGGGCCTAAAGAGACCCAGTACTTC.

The CDR3 loop is CASSDRGLGEQYF. The CDR3 DNA reads as TGCGCCAGCAGTGACCGGGGACTCGGCGAGCAGTACTTC. The chain recombines TRBV10-1 with TRBJ2-7, with D perhaps matching TRBD2 (6 bases). Per germline, CDR1 WNHNN and CDR2 SYGVQD (reference sequence). V was shortened by 3 bases and J by 6 bases, with 12 bases between the two germline ends. This CDR3 has 13 residues.